This entry features one T cell receptor beta chain sequence. Its antigen is currently unknown. The CDR3 covers 16 residues. The germline CDR1 and CDR2 sequences are LNHDA and SQIVND (reference sequence). The entry originates in a study of monozygotic twins with inflammatory bowel disease. Study observations and caveats: Patient repertoire variability may have increased through differing immunosuppressive treatments. The study found lower TCRbeta diversity (inverse Simpson) in IBD patients than in healthy co-twins.

The UMIs carried a 6-nucleotide sample barcode, and they were added by template switching. Nested PCRs (around 16 and 10 cycles, two total) were applied to TCRalpha and TCRbeta cDNA. TCRdb reprocessed the 5' RACE reads, with one entry per CDR3 protein and no DNA. Its table lists more than 300,000 distinct CDR3 sequences. The receptor was isolated from a human donor with ulcerative colitis or Crohn's disease, or a healthy co-twin of an affected twin (not recorded which). The sequencing sample was made of blood. The V and J genes are TRBV19 and TRBJ2-7; TCRdb calls TRBD1, which cannot be checked without DNA. CDR3 protein: CASSIKTLPGLYEQYF.